The TCR beta chain described here comes from a study of blood T cells in healthy people across ages. Findings and limits, study-wide: When one million T cells were used, diversity estimates were thought to be underestimates.

Combining a sample-barcoded 5' primer with a J-beta primer mix, a second PCR ran for about 7 to 11 cycles. All cDNA molecules were each tagged by a template-switch adaptor with 12 random nucleotides. TCRdb reanalysed the 5' RACE reads using MiXCR and keeps one entry per CDR3 protein. The sample lists 1.5 million to 2 million distinct CDR3 sequences, about 50% occurring once. In each sample, at least 7 million PBMCs were isolated. With respect to this clonotype: Its antigen is undetermined.

V was cut by 0 bases and J by 4 bases, with 7 bases left in between. The CDR3 contains 13 residues. CDR1 and CDR2 from the germline V gene are MGHRA and YSYEKL. Input material: blood. The chain combines TRBV4-1 with TRBJ2-7; D remains ambiguous. The sequence was obtained from a woman in her 40s in good health. CDR3 sequence: CASSQESRYEQYF. The CDR3 bases are TGCGCCAGCAGCCAAGAAAGCCGGTACGAGCAGTACTTC.